The 3 T cell receptor beta chains listed next were all sequenced from one sample in a study of radiation and T cells in renal cell carcinoma. Profiled with immunoSEQ multiplex PCR; TCRdb holds only in-frame clones, not every one. The sample shows roughly 170,000 clones, approximately 90% of them seen only once. The sample's time point: blood 4 weeks post-SBRT, at nephrectomy. Treatment described: 15 Gy SBRT to primary tumor, nephrectomy 4 weeks later. The starting material was blood, obtained from a patient whose treatment included radiotherapy and nephrectomy. The receptors were sampled from a woman in her 50s with renal cell carcinoma.

The gene calls are TRBV2 and TRBJ1-2; 8 positions match TRBD1. The J segment lost 8 bases and the V segment lost 6 bases, leaving 11 bases of the junction unmatched. This CDR3 has 14 amino acids. Germline CDR1 is SNHLY and CDR2 is FYNNEI. The CDR3 loop is CASSQSQGALGYTF. For the CDR3, the DNA is TGTGCCAGCAGCCAATCCCAGGGGGCTCTCGGCTACACCTTC.

V is TRBV19 and J is TRBJ2-7; 9 bases map to TRBD1. The trim removed 5 bases at V and 3 bases at J, leaving 5 bases unmatched. This CDR3 contains 14 residues. Per the germline V gene, CDR1 is LNHDA and CDR2 is SQIVND (reference sequence). The CDR3 reads CASSFGQGSYEQYF. CDR3 coding DNA: TGTGCCAGTAGTTTTGGACAGGGGAGCTACGAGCAGTACTTC.

This clone came up once. Distinct nucleotide sequences in the sample also encode this CDR3. The rearrangement uses TRBV7-9 and TRBJ1-6; D is unclear. CDR3 size: 13 residues. The V gene lost 1 base and the J gene lost 8 bases, with 6 bases spanning the gap. The germline gives CDR1 SEHNR, CDR2 FQNEAQ (reference sequence). CDR3 bases: TGTGCCAGCAGCTTAGTAGGTTATTCACCCCTCCACTTT. Protein: CASSLVGYSPLHF.